This T cell receptor beta chain was identified in a study of T cells after yellow fever vaccination. General study findings and limits: The secondary T-cell response peaked on day 5, not day 15, but was weaker.

This clonotype was picked up a small number of times. Trimming removed 0 bases from V and 11 bases from J, with 13 bases in between. The germline V gene encodes CDR1 DFQATT and CDR2 SNEGSKA (reference sequence). The CDR3 totals 12 residues. TCRdb re-derived calls from the 5' RACE reads in MiXCR, one entry per CDR3 protein. The sample shows approximately 32,000 distinct CDR3 sequences, 6.6% of them seen only once. This specimen was PBMCs, either bulk or a sorted T-cell subset (CD4+, CD8+, memory, or dextramer-sorted; not recorded which), taken on the day of the first yellow fever vaccination. The sequence derives from a man between 18 and 29 years old who received the YFV17D yellow fever vaccine. The V and J genes are TRBV20-1 and TRBJ1-2; the D gene is possibly TRBD1 (5 bases). The CDR3 loop reads CSARDSRQLYTF. For the CDR3, the DNA is TGCAGTGCTAGAGACAGCCGACAGTTGTACACCTTC.